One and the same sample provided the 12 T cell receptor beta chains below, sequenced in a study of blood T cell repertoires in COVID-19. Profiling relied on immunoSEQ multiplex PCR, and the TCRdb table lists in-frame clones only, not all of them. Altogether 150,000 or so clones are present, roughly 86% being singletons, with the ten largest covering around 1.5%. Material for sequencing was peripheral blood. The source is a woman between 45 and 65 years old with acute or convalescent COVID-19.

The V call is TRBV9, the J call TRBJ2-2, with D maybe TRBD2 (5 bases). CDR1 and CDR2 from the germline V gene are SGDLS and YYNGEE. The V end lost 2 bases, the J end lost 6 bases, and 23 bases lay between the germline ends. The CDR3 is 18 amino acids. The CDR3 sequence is CASSVPSGSPERAGELFF. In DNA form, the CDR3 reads TGTGCCAGCAGCGTGCCCTCCGGGTCCCCAGAGAGGGCCGGGGAGCTGTTTTTT.

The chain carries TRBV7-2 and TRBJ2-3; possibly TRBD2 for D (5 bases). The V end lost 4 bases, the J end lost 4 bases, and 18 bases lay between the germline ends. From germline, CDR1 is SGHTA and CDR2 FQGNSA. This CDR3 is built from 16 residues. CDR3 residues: CASSYQRTFRPDTQYF. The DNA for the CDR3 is TGTGCCAGCAGCTACCAACGGACTTTCCGGCCAGATACGCAGTATTTT.

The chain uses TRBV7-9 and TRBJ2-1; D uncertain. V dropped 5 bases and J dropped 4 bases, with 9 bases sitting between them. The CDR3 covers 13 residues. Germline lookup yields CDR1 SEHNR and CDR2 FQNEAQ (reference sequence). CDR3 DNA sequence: TGTGCCAGCAGCCTAGACACGTACAATGAGCAGTTCTTC. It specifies CASSLDTYNEQFF. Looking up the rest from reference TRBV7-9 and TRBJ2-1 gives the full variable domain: DTGVSQNPRHKITKRGQNVTFRCDPISEHNRLYWYRQTLGQGPEFLTYFQNEAQLEKSRLLSDRFSAERPKGSFSTLEIQRTEQGDSAMYLCASSLDTYNEQFFGPGTRLTVL.

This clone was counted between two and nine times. The CDR3 region has the DNA TGTGCCAGCAGCTTAGCGGCAGGGGAGCGCTACACCTTC. Its protein is CASSLAAGERYTF. V is TRBV7-6 and J is TRBJ1-2; weak D call: TRBD1 (6 bases). CDR1 and CDR2 (germline): SGHVS, FNYEAQ. Trimming took off 0 bases at V and 9 bases at J, with 11 bases between the two ends. The CDR3 sequence is 13 residues long.

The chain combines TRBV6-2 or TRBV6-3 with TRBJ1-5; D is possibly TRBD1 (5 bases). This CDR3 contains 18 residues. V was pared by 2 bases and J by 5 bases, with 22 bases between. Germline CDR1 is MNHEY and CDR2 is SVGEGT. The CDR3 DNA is TGTGCCAGCAGTTACACTTGGGACTACCGCCGGGGCGATCAGCCCCAGCATTTT. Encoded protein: CASSYTWDYRRGDQPQHF.

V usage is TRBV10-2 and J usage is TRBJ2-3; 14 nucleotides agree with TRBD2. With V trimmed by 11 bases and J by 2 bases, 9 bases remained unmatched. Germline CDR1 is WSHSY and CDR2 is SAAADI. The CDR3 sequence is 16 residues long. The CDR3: CASGRGLAGVTDTQYF. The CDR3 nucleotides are TGCGCCTCCGGCCGGGGACTAGCGGGGGTCACAGATACGCAGTATTTT.

The DNA of the CDR3 is TGTGCCAGCCGGGGGAACTATGGCTACACCTTC. It codes for CASRGNYGYTF. This chain joins TRBV13 and TRBJ1-2; D may be TRBD1 (5 bases). Between the trimmed V and J ends, which lost 8 bases and 2 bases, there was a span of 6 bases. The CDR3 sequence is 11 residues long. The germline gives CDR1 PRHDT, CDR2 FYEKMQ (reference sequence). The full variable domain, completed using reference TRBV13 and TRBJ1-2, is AAGVIQSPRHLIKEKRETATLKCYPIPRHDTVYWYQQGPGQDPQFLISFYEKMQSDKGSIPDRFSAQQFSDYHSELNMSSLELGDSALYFCASRGNYGYTFGSGTRLTVV.

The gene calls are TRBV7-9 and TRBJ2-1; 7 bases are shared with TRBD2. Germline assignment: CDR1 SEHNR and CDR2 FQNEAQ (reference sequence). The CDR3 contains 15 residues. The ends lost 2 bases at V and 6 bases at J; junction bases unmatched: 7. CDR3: CASSLPAGAGNEQFF. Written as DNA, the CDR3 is TGTGCCAGCAGCTTACCGGCGGGAGCTGGCAATGAGCAGTTCTTC. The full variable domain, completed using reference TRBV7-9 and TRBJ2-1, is DTGVSQNPRHKITKRGQNVTFRCDPISEHNRLYWYRQTLGQGPEFLTYFQNEAQLEKSRLLSDRFSAERPKGSFSTLEIQRTEQGDSAMYLCASSLPAGAGNEQFFGPGTRLTVL.

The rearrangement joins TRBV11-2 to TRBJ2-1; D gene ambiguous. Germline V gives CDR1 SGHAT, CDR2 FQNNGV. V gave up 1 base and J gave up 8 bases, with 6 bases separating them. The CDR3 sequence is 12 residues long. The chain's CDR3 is CASSLVAHEQFF. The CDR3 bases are TGTGCCAGCAGCTTAGTGGCCCATGAGCAGTTCTTC.

In DNA form, the CDR3 reads TGTGCCTGGAGTCGCAGGGCTGTTGGAGCTTTCTTT. This gives the protein CAWSRRAVGAFF. The gene calls are TRBV30 and TRBJ1-1; a possible D gene is TRBD1 (5 bases). The germline V and J ends were trimmed by 2 bases and 10 bases, with 14 bases remaining between them. This CDR3 is 12 amino acids long. The germline V gene has CDR1 GTSNPN and CDR2 SVGIG (reference sequence).

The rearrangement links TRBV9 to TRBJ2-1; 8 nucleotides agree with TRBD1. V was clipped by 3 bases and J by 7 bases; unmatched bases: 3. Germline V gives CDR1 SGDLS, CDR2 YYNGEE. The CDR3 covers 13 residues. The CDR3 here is CASSADRGNEQFF. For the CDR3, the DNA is TGTGCCAGCAGCGCCGACAGGGGAAATGAGCAGTTCTTC.

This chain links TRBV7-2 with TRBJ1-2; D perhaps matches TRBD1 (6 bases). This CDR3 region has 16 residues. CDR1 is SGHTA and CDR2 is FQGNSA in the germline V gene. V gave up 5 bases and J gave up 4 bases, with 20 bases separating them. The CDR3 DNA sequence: TGTGCCAGCAGCCTGAGACAGGCCATTGAAGGCTATGGCTACACCTTC. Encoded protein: CASSLRQAIEGYGYTF.